A single sample is the source of the 12 T cell receptor beta chains below, sequenced in a study of blood T cells in healthy people across ages. Primers used in a second PCR of about 7 to 12 cycles were a sample-barcoded 5' primer and a J-beta primer mix. TCRdb independently ran MiXCR on the 5' RACE reads; one entry per CDR3 protein. This sample has over a million distinct CDR3 sequences, with under 30% found just once. A further study also used this sample, focusing on T cells of mothers and their children.

The sample comprised blood. Receptor source: a girl aged 2-10 years in good health.

This clonotype was observed a handful of times. This chain uses TRBV29-1 with TRBJ2-7, with D perhaps matching TRBD1 (6 bases). Per germline, CDR1 SQVTM and CDR2 ANQGSEA. The CDR3 runs 13 residues. The V end lost 4 bases, the J end lost 3 bases, and 13 bases lay between the germline ends. CDR3 in amino acids: CSVVRQVDYEQYF. CDR3 DNA: TGCAGCGTTGTTCGACAGGTCGACTACGAGCAGTACTTC.

This sequence joins TRBV2 and TRBJ2-2; 10 positions agree with TRBD2. After removal of 7 bases from V and 0 bases from J, the junction contained 11 bases not matched to a gene. The CDR3 consists of 18 residues. The V gene's germline CDR1 is SNHLY and CDR2 FYNNEI. As DNA, the CDR3 is TGTGCCAGCAACCGGGCAACTAGCGGGACGACGAACACCGGGGAGCTGTTTTTT. Its translation is CASNRATSGTTNTGELFF.

This clonotype was found a few times. The chain links TRBV5-1 to TRBJ2-5; D is possibly TRBD1 or TRBD2 (5 bases each). The J call is doubtful: the DNA matches TRBJ2-7 better. The germline CDR1 and CDR2 sequences are SGHRS and YFSETQ. There are 13 residues in the CDR3. CDR3 nucleotide sequence: TGCGCCAGCAGCTGGGGGTTACAGTCCGAGCAGTACTTC. Amino acids: CASSWGLQSEQYF.

There are many counts of this clonotype. A junction boundary mismatches the germline segment, possibly from a read error. V and J are TRBV7-7 and TRBJ2-3; maybe TRBD2 (5 bases). Germline CDR1 reads SSHAT; CDR2 reads FNYEAQ (reference sequence). CDR3 size: 13 residues. This chain's CDR3 is CASSPGSGDTQYF. CDR3 coding DNA: TGTGCTAGCAGCCCGGGAAGTGGGGATACGCAGTATTTT.

The sample holds a few counts of this clonotype. The chain recombines TRBV20-1 with TRBJ1-3, with D tentatively TRBD1 (5 bases). The CDR3 consists of 13 residues. Between the trimmed V and J ends, which lost 5 bases and 10 bases, there was a span of 18 bases. The germline V gene has CDR1 DFQATT and CDR2 SNEGSKA (reference sequence). The CDR3 region is CSAWGTASNTIYF. The CDR3 DNA reads as TGCAGTGCTTGGGGGACGGCCTCTAATACCATATATTTT.

The chain is built from TRBV6-2 or TRBV6-3 and TRBJ2-7, with a tentative D call TRBD1 (6 bases). There are 14 residues in the CDR3. Germline CDR1 is MNHEY and CDR2 is SVGEGT. The V end was cut by 6 bases, the J end by 6 bases, with 18 bases between. This CDR3 is CASSRTDWAVEQYF. The DNA of the CDR3 is TGTGCCAGCAGCCGGACAGATTGGGCGGTCGAGCAGTACTTC.

The chain combines TRBV20-1 with TRBJ1-5; 10 bases agree with TRBD1. CDR3 length: 16 residues. The V gene's germline CDR1 is DFQATT and CDR2 SNEGSKA (reference sequence). The V gene end was trimmed by 3 bases and the J gene end by 5 bases; junction bases not matched to a gene: 10. The CDR3, as DNA: TGCAGTGCTAGGGCCGTTTTCGGACAGGGGGATCAGCCCCAGCATTTT. Encoded protein: CSARAVFGQGDQPQHF.

The chain couples TRBV15 to TRBJ2-5; D call uncertain. Per germline, CDR1 LNHNV and CDR2 YYDKDF (reference sequence). Trimming pared 2 bases from V and 1 base from J, leaving 20 bases between. This CDR3 is 18 amino acids long. The CDR3 nucleotides are TGTGCCACCAGCAGATTCGGCGGCGCCGAACCTCTCCAAGAGACCCAGTACTTC. Amino acid sequence: CATSRFGGAEPLQETQYF.

The table lists this clonotype with a few counts. The chain joins TRBV4-1 to TRBJ2-1; 7 positions agree with TRBD2. The CDR3 contains 15 residues. V lost 3 bases and J lost 7; bases outside the gene matches: 9. The germline V gene has CDR1 MGHRA and CDR2 YSYEKL. In DNA, the CDR3 is TGCGCCAGCAGCCAGTCCAAGAGGGGAGGGAATGAGCAGTTCTTC. This sequence encodes CASSQSKRGGNEQFF.

The J gene is TRBJ2-5, the V gene TRBV7-2; unclear D gene. Trimming removed 4 bases from V and 2 bases from J, with 8 bases in between. The CDR3 sequence is 13 residues long. Germline values: CDR1 SGHTA, CDR2 FQGNSA. The CDR3 nucleotides are TGTGCCAGCAGCTCTGAGATGCAAGAGACCCAGTACTTC. This encodes CASSSEMQETQYF.

This clonotype was counted only a few times. The chain joins TRBV29-1 to TRBJ2-5; D unresolved. The germline V gene encodes CDR1 SQVTM and CDR2 ANQGSEA. The CDR3 spans 12 residues. Trimming pared 3 bases from V and 5 bases from J, leaving 10 bases between. CDR3 region: CSVDPYGETQYF. The CDR3 nucleotides are TGCAGCGTTGACCCCTACGGGGAGACCCAGTACTTC. The full variable domain, its missing parts supplied by reference TRBV29-1 and TRBJ2-5, is SAVISQKPSRDICQRGTSLTIQCQVDSQVTMMFWYRQQPGQSLTLIATANQGSEATYESGFVIDKFPISRPNLTFSTLTVSNMSPEDSSIYLCSVDPYGETQYFGPGTRLLVL.

This clonotype was found a few times. The chain combines TRBV28 with TRBJ1-1; the D is unclear. Looked up from germline, CDR1 is MDHEN and CDR2 is SYDVKM. Deletions cut 7 bases from V and 3 bases from J, with 24 bases between. The CDR3 loop spans 17 amino acids. CDR3 coding DNA: TGTGCCAGCACATCTGATGGGGTCCGAGCTGACGACACTGAAGCTTTCTTT. It translates to CASTSDGVRADDTEAFF.